This entry lists 4 T cell receptor beta chains sequenced from one sample in a study of blood T cell repertoires in COVID-19. Sequenced by immunoSEQ multiplex PCR; TCRdb stores in-frame clones only, minus some. The sample holds 150,000 to 200,000 clones, about 88% seen once. Sequencing was carried out using peripheral blood. These TCRs come from a man aged 50 to 60 who had recovered from COVID-19.

The J gene is TRBJ1-1, the V gene TRBV6-5, with TRBD1 matching 9 bases. The length of the CDR3 is 14 residues. Germline CDR1 MNHEY, CDR2 SVGAGI. The V segment lost 6 bases and the J segment 4 bases; nucleotides outside the gene matches: 6. The CDR3 reads CASSLGQGGTEAFF. CDR3 DNA sequence: TGTGCCAGCAGCCTGGGACAGGGAGGCACTGAAGCTTTCTTT.

The chain carries TRBV5-1 and TRBJ2-2; 10 bases match TRBD2. This CDR3 comprises 14 residues. V was pared by 6 bases and J by 8 bases, with 7 bases of the junction left unmatched. Germline lookup yields CDR1 SGHRS and CDR2 YFSETQ. The CDR3 loop reads CASKASGSEGELFF. The DNA for the CDR3 is TGCGCCAGCAAGGCTAGCGGGAGTGAGGGGGAGCTGTTTTTT.

The table lists this clone with a count of one. CDR3 amino acids: CASSQDPAGGHSGANVLTF. Written as DNA, the CDR3 is TGCGCCAGCAGCCAAGATCCAGCGGGGGGACACTCTGGGGCCAACGTCCTGACTTTC. The rearrangement links TRBV4-1 to TRBJ2-6; 9 nucleotides match TRBD2. Trimming removed 0 bases from V and 0 bases from J; junction bases left unmatched: 6. This CDR3 has 19 residues. Looked up from germline, CDR1 is MGHRA and CDR2 is YSYEKL.

This rearrangement joins TRBV29-1 to TRBJ1-2; D not certain. Per the germline V gene, CDR1 is SQVTM and CDR2 is ANQGSEA. The CDR3 sequence is 12 residues long. The ends were cut back, 3 bases at V and 5 bases at J, with 10 bases in the middle. The DNA for the CDR3 is TGCAGCGTTGACGCCATGGAGTATGGCTACACCTTC. Its protein is CSVDAMEYGYTF.